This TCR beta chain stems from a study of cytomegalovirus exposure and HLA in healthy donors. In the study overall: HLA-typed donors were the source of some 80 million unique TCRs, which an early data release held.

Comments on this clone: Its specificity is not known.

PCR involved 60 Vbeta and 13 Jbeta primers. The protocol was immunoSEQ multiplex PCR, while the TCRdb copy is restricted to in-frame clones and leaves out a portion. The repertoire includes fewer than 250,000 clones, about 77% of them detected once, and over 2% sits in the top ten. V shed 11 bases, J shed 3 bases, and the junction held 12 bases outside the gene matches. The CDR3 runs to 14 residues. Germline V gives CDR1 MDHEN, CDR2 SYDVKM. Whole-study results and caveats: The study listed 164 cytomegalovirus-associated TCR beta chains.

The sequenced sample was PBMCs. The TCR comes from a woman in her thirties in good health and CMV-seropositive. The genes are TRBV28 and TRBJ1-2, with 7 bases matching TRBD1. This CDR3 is CASLGAGGYYGYTF. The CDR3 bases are TGTGCCTCCCTGGGGGCAGGGGGTTACTATGGCTACACCTTC.